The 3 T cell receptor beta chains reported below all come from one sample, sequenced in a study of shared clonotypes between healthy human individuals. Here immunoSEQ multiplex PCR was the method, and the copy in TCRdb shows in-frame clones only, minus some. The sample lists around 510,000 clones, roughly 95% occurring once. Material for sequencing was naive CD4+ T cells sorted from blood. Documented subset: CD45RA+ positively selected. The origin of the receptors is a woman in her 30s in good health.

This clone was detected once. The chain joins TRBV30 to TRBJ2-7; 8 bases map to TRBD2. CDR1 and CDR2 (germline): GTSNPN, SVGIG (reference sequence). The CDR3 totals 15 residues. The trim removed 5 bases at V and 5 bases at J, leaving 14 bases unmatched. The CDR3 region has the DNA TGTGCCTGGCGATTAAAACAGAAGCGGGAGCACGAGCAGTACTTC. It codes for CAWRLKQKREHEQYF. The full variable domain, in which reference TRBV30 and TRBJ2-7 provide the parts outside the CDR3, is SQTIHQWPATLVQPVGSPLSLECTVEGTSNPNLYWYRQAAGRGLQLLFYSVGIGQISSEVPQNLSASRPQDRQFILSSKKLLLSDSGFYLCAWRLKQKREHEQYFGPGTRLTVT.

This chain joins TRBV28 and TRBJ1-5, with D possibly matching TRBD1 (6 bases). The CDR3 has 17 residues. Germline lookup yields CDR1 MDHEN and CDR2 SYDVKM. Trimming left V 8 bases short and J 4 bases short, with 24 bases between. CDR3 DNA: TGTGCCAGCGCTGGGCCCGAGCTCGGGACACTAAATCAGCCCCAGCATTTT. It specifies CASAGPELGTLNQPQHF. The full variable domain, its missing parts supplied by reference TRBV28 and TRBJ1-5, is DVKVTQSSRYLVKRTGEKVFLECVQDMDHENMFWYRQDPGLGLRLIYFSYDVKMKEKGDIPEGYSVSREKKERFSLILESASTNQTSMYLCASAGPELGTLNQPQHFGDGTRLSIL.

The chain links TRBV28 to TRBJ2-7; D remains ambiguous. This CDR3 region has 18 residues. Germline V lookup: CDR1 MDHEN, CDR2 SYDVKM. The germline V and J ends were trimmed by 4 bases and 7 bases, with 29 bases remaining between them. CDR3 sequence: CASSSLSLYQARPGEQYF. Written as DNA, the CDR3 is TGTGCCAGCAGTTCCTTGAGTCTGTATCAAGCCAGACCCGGAGAGCAGTACTTC.